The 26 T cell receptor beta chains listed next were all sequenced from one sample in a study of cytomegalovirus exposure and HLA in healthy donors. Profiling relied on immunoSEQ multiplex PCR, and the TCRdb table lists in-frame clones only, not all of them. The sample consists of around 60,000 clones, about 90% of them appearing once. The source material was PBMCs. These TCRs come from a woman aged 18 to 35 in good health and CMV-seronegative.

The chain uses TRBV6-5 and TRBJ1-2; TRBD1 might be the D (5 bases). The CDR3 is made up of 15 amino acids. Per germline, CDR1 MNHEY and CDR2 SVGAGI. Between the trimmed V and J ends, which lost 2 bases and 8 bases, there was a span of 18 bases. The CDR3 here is CASSYDPGSVEGYTF. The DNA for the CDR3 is TGTGCCAGCAGTTACGATCCAGGGTCTGTTGAGGGCTACACCTTC.

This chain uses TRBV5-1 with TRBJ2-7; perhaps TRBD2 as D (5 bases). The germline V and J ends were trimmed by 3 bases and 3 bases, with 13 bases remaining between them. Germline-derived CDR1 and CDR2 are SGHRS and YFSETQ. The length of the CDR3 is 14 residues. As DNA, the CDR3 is TGCGCCAGCAGCTCCCGGGGTAGCGTCTACGAGCAGTACTTC. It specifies CASSSRGSVYEQYF.

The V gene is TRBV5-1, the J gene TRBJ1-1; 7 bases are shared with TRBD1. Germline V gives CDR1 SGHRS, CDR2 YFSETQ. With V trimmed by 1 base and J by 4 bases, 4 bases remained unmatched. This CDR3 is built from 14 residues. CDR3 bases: TGCGCCAGCAGCTTGCAGGGGGGAGGCACTGAAGCTTTCTTT. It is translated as CASSLQGGGTEAFF.

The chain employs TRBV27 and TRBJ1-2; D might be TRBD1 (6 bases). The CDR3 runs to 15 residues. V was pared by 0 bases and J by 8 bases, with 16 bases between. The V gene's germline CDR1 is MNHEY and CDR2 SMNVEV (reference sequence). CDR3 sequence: CASSLSFRGEKGYTF. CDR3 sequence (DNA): TGTGCCAGCAGTTTATCGTTCAGGGGAGAAAAAGGCTACACCTTC.

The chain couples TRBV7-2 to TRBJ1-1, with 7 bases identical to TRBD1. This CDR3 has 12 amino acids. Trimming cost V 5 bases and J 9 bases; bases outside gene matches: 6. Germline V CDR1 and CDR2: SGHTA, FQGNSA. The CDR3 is CASSTMTGKAFF. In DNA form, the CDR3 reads TGTGCCAGCAGCACCATGACAGGGAAAGCTTTCTTT. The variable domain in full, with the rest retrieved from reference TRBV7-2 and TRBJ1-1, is GAGVSQSPSNKVTEKGKDVELRCDPISGHTALYWYRQSLGQGLEFLIYFQGNSAPDKSGLPSDRFSAERTGGSVSTLTIQRTQQEDSAVYLCASSTMTGKAFFGQGTRLTVV.

The CDR3 DNA follows: TGTGCCAGTAGCATCGAGGGATCCCTAATCGGGGAGACCCAGTACTTC. Amino acid sequence: CASSIEGSLIGETQYF. The V call is TRBV19, the J call TRBJ2-5; the D gene is possibly TRBD2 (5 bases). The CDR3 consists of 16 residues. Germline loops: CDR1 LNHDA, CDR2 SQIVND (reference sequence). V lost 6 bases to trimming and J lost 5 bases, with 22 bases between them.

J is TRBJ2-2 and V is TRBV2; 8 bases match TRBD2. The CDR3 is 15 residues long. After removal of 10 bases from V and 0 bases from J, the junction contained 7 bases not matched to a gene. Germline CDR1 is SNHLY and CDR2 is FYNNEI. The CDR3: CATELSGTNTGELFF. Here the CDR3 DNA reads TGTGCCACCGAACTTAGCGGGACGAACACCGGGGAGCTGTTTTTT.

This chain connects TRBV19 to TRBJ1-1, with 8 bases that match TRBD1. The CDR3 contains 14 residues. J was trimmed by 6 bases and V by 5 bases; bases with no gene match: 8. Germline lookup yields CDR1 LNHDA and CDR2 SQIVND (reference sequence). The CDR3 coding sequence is TGTGCCAGTAGTGCCGTGCAGGGGGCCGCTGAAGCTTTCTTT. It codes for CASSAVQGAAEAFF.

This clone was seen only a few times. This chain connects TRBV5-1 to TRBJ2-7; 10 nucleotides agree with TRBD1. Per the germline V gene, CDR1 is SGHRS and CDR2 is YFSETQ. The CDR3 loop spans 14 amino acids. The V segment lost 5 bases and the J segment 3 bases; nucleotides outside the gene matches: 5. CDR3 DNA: TGCGCCAGCAGTTTCGGGACAGGGGACTACGAGCAGTACTTC. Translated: CASSFGTGDYEQYF.

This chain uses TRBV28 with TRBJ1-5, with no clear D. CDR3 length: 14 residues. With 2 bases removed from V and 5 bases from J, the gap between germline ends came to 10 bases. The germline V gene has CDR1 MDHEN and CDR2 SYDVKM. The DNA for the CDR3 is TGTGCCAGCAGTTTAACCCTATCTTATCAGCCCCAGCATTTT. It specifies CASSLTLSYQPQHF.

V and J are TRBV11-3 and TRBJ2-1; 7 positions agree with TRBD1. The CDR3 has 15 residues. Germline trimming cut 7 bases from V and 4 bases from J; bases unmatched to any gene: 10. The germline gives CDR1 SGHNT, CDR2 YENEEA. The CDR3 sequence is CASTQQYRGYNEQFF. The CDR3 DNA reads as TGTGCCAGCACCCAGCAGTACAGGGGTTACAATGAGCAGTTCTTC.

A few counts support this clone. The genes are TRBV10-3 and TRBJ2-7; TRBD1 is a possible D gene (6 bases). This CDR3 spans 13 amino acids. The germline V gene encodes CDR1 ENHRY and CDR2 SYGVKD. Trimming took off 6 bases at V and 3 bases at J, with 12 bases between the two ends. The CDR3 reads CAISRQADYEQYF. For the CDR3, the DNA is TGTGCCATCAGCCGACAGGCTGACTACGAGCAGTACTTC.

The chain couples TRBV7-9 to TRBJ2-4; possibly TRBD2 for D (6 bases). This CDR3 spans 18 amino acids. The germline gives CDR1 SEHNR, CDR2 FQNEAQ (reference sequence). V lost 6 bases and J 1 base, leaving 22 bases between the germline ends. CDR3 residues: CASSPVRKGRGAKNIQYF. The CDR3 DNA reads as TGTGCCAGCAGTCCCGTGCGCAAGGGACGGGGGGCCAAAAACATTCAGTACTTC. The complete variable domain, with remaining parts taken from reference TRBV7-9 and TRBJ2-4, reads DTGVSQNPRHKITKRGQNVTFRCDPISEHNRLYWYRQTLGQGPEFLTYFQNEAQLEKSRLLSDRFSAERPKGSFSTLEIQRTEQGDSAMYLCASSPVRKGRGAKNIQYFGAGTRLSVL.

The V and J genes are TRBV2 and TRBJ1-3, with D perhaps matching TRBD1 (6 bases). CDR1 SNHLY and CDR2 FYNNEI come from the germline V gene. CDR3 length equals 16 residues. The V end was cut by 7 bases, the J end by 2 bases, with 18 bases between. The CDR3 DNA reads TGTGCCAGCATAAGATTGGGGGCTGATCCTGGAAACACCATATATTTT. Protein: CASIRLGADPGNTIYF.

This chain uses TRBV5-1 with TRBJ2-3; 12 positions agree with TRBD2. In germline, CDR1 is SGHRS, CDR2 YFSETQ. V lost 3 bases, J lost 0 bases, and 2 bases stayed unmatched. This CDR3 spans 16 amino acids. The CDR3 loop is CASSSGTSGSTDTQYF. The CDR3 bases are TGCGCCAGCAGCTCCGGGACTAGCGGGAGCACAGATACGCAGTATTTT.

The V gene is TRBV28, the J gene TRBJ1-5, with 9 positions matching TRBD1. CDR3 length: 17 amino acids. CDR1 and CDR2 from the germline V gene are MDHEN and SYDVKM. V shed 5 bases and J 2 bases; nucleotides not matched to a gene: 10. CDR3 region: CASSLGRQGVGNQPQHF. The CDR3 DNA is TGTGCCAGCAGTCTAGGTAGACAGGGGGTCGGCAATCAGCCCCAGCATTTT.

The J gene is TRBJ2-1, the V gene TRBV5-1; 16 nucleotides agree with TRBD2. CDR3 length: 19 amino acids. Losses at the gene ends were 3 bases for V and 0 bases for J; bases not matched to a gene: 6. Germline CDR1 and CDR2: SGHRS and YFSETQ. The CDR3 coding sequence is TGCGCCAGCAGCTCAGGGACTAGCGGGAGGGTGGTCTCCTACAATGAGCAGTTCTTC. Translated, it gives CASSSGTSGRVVSYNEQFF.

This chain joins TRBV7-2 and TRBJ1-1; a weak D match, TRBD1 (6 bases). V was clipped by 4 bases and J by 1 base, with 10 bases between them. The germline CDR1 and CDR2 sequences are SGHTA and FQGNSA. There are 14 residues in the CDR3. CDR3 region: CASSSLGGNTEAFF. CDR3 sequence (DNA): TGTGCCAGCAGCTCTTTAGGGGGGAACACTGAAGCTTTCTTT. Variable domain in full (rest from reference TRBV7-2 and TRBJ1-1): GAGVSQSPSNKVTEKGKDVELRCDPISGHTALYWYRQSLGQGLEFLIYFQGNSAPDKSGLPSDRFSAERTGGSVSTLTIQRTQQEDSAVYLCASSSLGGNTEAFFGQGTRLTVV.

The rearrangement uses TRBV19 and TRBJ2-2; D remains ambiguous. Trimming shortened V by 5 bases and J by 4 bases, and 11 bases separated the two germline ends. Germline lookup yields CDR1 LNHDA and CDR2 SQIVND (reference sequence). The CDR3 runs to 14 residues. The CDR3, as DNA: TGTGCCAGTAGTCCAACTTCTTCCACCGGGGAGCTGTTTTTT. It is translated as CASSPTSSTGELFF.

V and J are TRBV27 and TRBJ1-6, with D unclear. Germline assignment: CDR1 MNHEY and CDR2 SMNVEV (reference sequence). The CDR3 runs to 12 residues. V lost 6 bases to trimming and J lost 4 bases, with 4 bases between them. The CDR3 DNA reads TGTGCCAGCAGCCCTTATAATTCACCCCTCCACTTT. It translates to CASSPYNSPLHF.

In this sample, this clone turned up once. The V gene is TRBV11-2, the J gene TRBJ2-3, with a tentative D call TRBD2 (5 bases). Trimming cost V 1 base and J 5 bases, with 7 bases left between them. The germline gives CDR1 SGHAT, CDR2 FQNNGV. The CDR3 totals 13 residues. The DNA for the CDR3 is TGTGCCAGCAGCTTAGCGGGAATAGATACGCAGTATTTT. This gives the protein CASSLAGIDTQYF.

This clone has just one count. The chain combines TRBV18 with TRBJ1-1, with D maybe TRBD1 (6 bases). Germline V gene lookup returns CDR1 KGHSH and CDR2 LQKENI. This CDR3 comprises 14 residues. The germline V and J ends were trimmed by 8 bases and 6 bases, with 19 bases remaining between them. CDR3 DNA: TGTGCCAGCACCCGGGAGGGGGTCGGAGCTGAAGCTTTCTTT. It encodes CASTREGVGAEAFF. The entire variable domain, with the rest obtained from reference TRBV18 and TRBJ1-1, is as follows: NAGVMQNPRHLVRRRGQEARLRCSPMKGHSHVYWYRQLPEEGLKFMVYLQKENIIDESGMPKERFSAEFPKEGPSILRIQQVVRGDSAAYFCASTREGVGAEAFFGQGTRLTVV.

The CDR3 region is CASSYESQPQHF. CDR3 in DNA: TGTGCCAGCAGTTACGAGAGTCAGCCCCAGCATTTT. The chain joins TRBV6-6 to TRBJ1-5, with D uncertain. CDR1 MNHNY and CDR2 SVGAGI come from the germline V gene (reference sequence). V lost 2 bases and J lost 6, with 5 bases in between. The length of the CDR3 is 12 residues.

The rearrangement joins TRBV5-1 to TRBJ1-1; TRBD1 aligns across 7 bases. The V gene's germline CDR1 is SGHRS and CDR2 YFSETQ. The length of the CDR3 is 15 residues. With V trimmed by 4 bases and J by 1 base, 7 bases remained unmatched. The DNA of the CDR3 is TGCGCCAGCAGCCTAAACCCAGGGGGGAACACTGAAGCTTTCTTT. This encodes CASSLNPGGNTEAFF.

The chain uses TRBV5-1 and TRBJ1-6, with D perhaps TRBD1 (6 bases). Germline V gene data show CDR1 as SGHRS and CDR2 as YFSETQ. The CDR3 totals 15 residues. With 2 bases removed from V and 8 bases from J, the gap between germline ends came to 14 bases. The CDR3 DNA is TGCGCCAGCAGCTTAGCAGGGGCGACCTATTCACCCCTCCACTTT. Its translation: CASSLAGATYSPLHF.

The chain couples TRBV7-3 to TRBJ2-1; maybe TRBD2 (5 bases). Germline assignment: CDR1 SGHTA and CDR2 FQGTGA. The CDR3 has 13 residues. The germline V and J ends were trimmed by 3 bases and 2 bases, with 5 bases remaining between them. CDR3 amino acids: CASSFGAYNEQFF. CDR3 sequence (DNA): TGTGCCAGCAGCTTCGGGGCCTACAATGAGCAGTTCTTC.